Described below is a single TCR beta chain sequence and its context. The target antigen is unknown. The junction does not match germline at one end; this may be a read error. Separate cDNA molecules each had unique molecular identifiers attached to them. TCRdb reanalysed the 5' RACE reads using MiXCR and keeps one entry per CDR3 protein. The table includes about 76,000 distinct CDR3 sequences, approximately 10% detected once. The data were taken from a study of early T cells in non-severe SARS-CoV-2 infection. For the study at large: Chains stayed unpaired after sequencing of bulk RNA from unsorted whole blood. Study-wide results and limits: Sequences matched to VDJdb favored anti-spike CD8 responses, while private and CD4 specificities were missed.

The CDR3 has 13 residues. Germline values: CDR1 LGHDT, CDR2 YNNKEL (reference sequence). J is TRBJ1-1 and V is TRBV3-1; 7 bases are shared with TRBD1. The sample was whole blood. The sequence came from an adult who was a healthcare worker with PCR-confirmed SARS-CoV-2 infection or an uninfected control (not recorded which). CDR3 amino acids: CASRVGQNTEVFF. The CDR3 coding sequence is TGTGCCAGCAGGGTGGGACAGAACACTGAAGTTTTCTTT.